The text below deals with one T cell receptor beta chain. The junction departs from germline at one end; a sequencing error may be responsible. Enrolled through a virtual design, the participants were between 18 and 89 years of age and came from about two dozen US areas. The CDR3 has 16 residues. The V gene's germline CDR1 is SSHAT and CDR2 FNYEAQ (reference sequence). Per the authors' pipeline: It was from reference gene primer amplification that nucleated cell counts were estimated. The method was immunoSEQ multiplex PCR; TCRdb's version includes in-frame clones alone and lacks a portion of them. That table is the source of V, J and clone size, and D and trimming were worked out from the DNA. The data show roughly 210,000 clones, around 87% seen once. The sample originates from a study of blood T cell repertoires in COVID-19. As for the study in general: Donors in the United States, Italy and Spain gave samples during acute or convalescent COVID-19.

This TCR was recovered from a man aged 25 to 40 in a cohort exposed to, infected with or recovered from COVID-19 (not recorded which). Sequenced sample: PBMCs or T cells enriched from blood (not recorded which). The chain recombines TRBV7-7 with TRBJ2-5; no clear D. The CDR3 bases are TGTGCTAGCAGCTTAGTAGCCACGAGAGCCCAAGAGACCCAGTACTTC. Amino acid sequence: CASSLVATRAQETQYF.